This T cell receptor beta chain was captured in a study of tumor-infiltrating lymphocytes in localized non-small cell lung cancer. Here immunoSEQ multiplex PCR was the method, and the copy in TCRdb shows in-frame clones only, minus some. Altogether 2,500 to 3,000 clones are present, approximately 52% being singletons, with the ten largest covering roughly a tenth. The germline CDR1 and CDR2 sequences are GTSNPN and SVGIG (reference sequence). Trimming stripped 4 bases from V and 11 bases from J, with 15 bases between. This CDR3 comprises 13 residues. This chain connects TRBV30 to TRBJ1-6, with a weak D call TRBD1 (5 bases). Sequencing was done on a sample of uninvolved lung tissue not adjacent to the tumor. The source is a human donor with non-small cell lung cancer. CDR3 in amino acids: CAWTTGPQAPLHF. DNA for the CDR3: TGTGCCTGGACCACGGGACCTCAGGCACCCCTCCACTTT.